Listed below are T cell receptor beta chains from one sample, sequenced in a study of T cells after yellow fever vaccination. TCRdb processed the 5' RACE reads anew with MiXCR; each CDR3 protein has one entry. The table lists under 200,000 distinct CDR3 sequences, 5.5% to 7.5% of them singletons. The specimen was CD4+ T cells sorted from PBMCs, collected 5 to 6 days after the first yellow fever vaccination. The receptors here all came from a man younger than 30 who received the YFV17D yellow fever vaccine. Both conserved end residues are part of each CDR3. The order of the fields is D gene, clone size, V gene, J gene, CDR3 protein, CDR3 DNA. The D gene is left open where the match is weak. Size values are once, few and many counts, or a class for expanded clones, and some rows have none.

NA	many	TRBV7-9	TRBJ2-7	CASSLVTPAYEQYF	TGTGCCAGCAGCTTAGTTACTCCCGCCTACGAGCAGTACTTC
TRBD1	many	TRBV28	TRBJ2-1	CASSSWTGGFNEQFF	TGTGCCAGCAGTTCCTGGACAGGGGGTTTCAATGAGCAGTTCTTC
NA	NA	TRBV25-1	TRBJ2-1	CASGPPMSPFF	TGTGCCAGCGGGCCCCCCATGAGTCCGTTCTTC
NA	many	TRBV6-5	TRBJ2-3	CASSYGYSTGDTQYF	TGTGCCAGCAGTTACGGCTATTCCACTGGAGATACGCAGTATTTT
NA	few	TRBV18	TRBJ1-6	CASSPPSRPGGSPLHF	TGTGCCAGCTCACCACCTTCGAGGCCGGGAGGTTCACCCCTCCACTTT
TRBD1	many	TRBV15	TRBJ2-1	CATNDRGYNEQFF	TGTGCCACTAACGACAGGGGCTACAATGAGCAGTTCTTC
TRBD1	many	TRBV3-1	TRBJ1-6	CASSPTGESPLHF	TGTGCCAGCAGCCCGACAGGGGAGTCACCCCTCCACTTT
NA	many	TRBV5-1	TRBJ2-1	CASSLTDSSYNEQFF	TGCGCCAGCAGCTTGACAGACAGCTCCTACAATGAGCAGTTCTTC
NA	few	TRBV2	TRBJ2-7	CASSAIALHSYEQYF	TGTGCCAGCAGTGCGATCGCGCTCCACTCCTACGAGCAGTACTTC
NA	few	TRBV20-1	TRBJ2-2	CSAPAPGSAGELFF	TGCAGTGCGCCGGCCCCGGGGAGTGCCGGGGAGCTGTTTTTT
NA	NA	TRBV29-1	TRBJ1-5	CSVGGRGMAQHF	TGCAGCGTGGGAGGTCGGGGGATGGCCCAGCATTTT
NA	few	TRBV12-3/TRBV12-4	TRBJ1-4	CASSWIATGMGEKLFF	TGTGCCAGCAGTTGGATAGCGACCGGGATGGGTGAAAAACTGTTTTTT
NA	many	TRBV7-2	TRBJ1-2	CASSPSSAGYTF	TGTGCCAGCAGCCCCTCTTCGGCCGGCTACACCTTC
NA	many	TRBV11-2	TRBJ2-2	CASSLVEWGLLSTGELFF	TGTGCCAGCAGCTTAGTTGAGTGGGGGTTATTGAGCACCGGGGAGCTGTTTTTT
TRBD1	few	TRBV7-3	TRBJ2-1	CASSSNSGGNEQFF	TGTGCCAGCAGCTCAAACTCAGGGGGCAATGAGCAGTTCTTC
NA	many	TRBV6-1	TRBJ2-5	CASSELRPQETQYF	TGTGCCAGCAGTGAATTGAGGCCACAAGAGACCCAGTACTTC
NA	many	TRBV5-1	TRBJ2-2	CASSSSGGTNTGELFF	TGCGCCAGCAGCTCGTCTGGGGGAACGAACACCGGGGAGCTGTTTTTT
NA	many	TRBV6-5	TRBJ1-1	CATKGVSTEAFF	TGTGCCACCAAGGGGGTCAGCACTGAAGCTTTCTTT
NA	many	TRBV18	TRBJ2-3	CASSLPRQRLVDTQYF	TGTGCCAGCTCACTACCCCGGCAAAGATTGGTAGATACGCAGTATTTT
NA	many	TRBV6-1	TRBJ2-3	CASRVTDTDTQYF	TGTGCCAGCAGGGTGACAGATACAGATACGCAGTATTTT
TRBD2	many	TRBV5-1	TRBJ2-3	CASSSMTSADTQYF	TGCGCCAGCAGCTCGATGACTAGCGCAGATACGCAGTATTTT
NA	many	TRBV7-3	TRBJ2-3	CASSLEASATQYF	TGTGCCAGCAGCTTAGAGGCCTCGGCTACGCAGTATTTT
NA	many	TRBV5-1	TRBJ1-1	CASTIGGFGNTEAFF	TGCGCCAGCACAATCGGGGGCTTCGGGAACACTGAAGCTTTCTTT
NA	few	TRBV15	TRBJ1-1	CATSRDFSEAFF	TGTGCCACCAGCAGAGATTTCTCTGAAGCTTTCTTT
TRBD2	many	TRBV4-3	TRBJ2-2	CASSRGTGGGADTGELFF	TGCGCCAGCAGCCGCGGGACCGGGGGGGGTGCAGACACCGGGGAGCTGTTTTTT
NA	many	TRBV7-2	TRBJ1-5	CASSLYGADQPQHF	TGTGCCAGCAGCTTATACGGGGCGGATCAGCCCCAGCATTTT
TRBD1	many	TRBV28	TRBJ2-5	CASSGAGTGYRETQYF	TGTGCCAGCAGCGGAGCCGGGACAGGGTATCGGGAGACCCAGTACTTC
NA	NA	TRBV20-1	TRBJ2-3	CSASPIGEAADTQYF	TGCAGTGCTAGTCCCATCGGGGAGGCCGCAGATACGCAGTATTTT
NA	many	TRBV24-1	TRBJ2-3	CATSDPTVTDTQYF	TGTGCCACCAGTGACCCCACAGTTACAGATACGCAGTATTTT
NA	NA	TRBV7-8	TRBJ1-6	CASSLEGGSSSYNSPLHF	TGTGCCAGCAGCTTAGAGGGGGGCTCCAGCTCCTATAATTCACCCCTCCACTTT
NA	few	TRBV28	TRBJ1-5	CASSYFDRLSAVQHF	TGTGCCAGCAGCTACTTTGACAGATTATCAGCGGTCCAGCATTTT
NA	many	TRBV6-6	TRBJ2-3	CASSFSGEDTQYF	TGTGCCAGCAGTTTCTCCGGGGAAGATACGCAGTATTTT
NA	NA	TRBV7-9	TRBJ1-4	CASSLEAGPSKLF	TGTGCCAGCAGCTTAGAAGCAGGGCCATCGAAGTTATTT
TRBD2	many	TRBV4-1	TRBJ2-2	CASSQGRTSGVNTGELFF	TGCGCCAGCAGCCAAGGAAGGACTAGCGGGGTGAACACCGGGGAGCTGTTTTTT
NA	NA	TRBV7-2	TRBJ1-2	CASSYQGYGYTF	TGTGCCAGCAGCTACCAGGGGTATGGCTACACCTTC
TRBD1	many	TRBV4-2	TRBJ1-3	CASSQDTGVGNTIYF	TGTGCCAGCAGCCAAGATACAGGGGTGGGAAACACCATATATTTT
NA	many	TRBV11-2	TRBJ1-2	CASSLEGNYGYTF	TGTGCCAGCAGCTTAGAGGGGAACTATGGCTACACCTTC
TRBD1	NA	TRBV5-1	TRBJ2-1	CASSLGGTGYNEQFF	TGCGCCAGCAGCTTGGGGGGGACAGGGTACAATGAGCAGTTCTTC
NA	many	TRBV7-8	TRBJ2-5	CASSLGRSGRETQYF	TGTGCCAGCAGCTTAGGTCGATCGGGGCGAGAGACCCAGTACTTC
TRBD2	NA	TRBV4-3	TRBJ2-1	CASSQGTGLTEFF	TGCGCCAGCAGCCAAGGTACGGGACTAACGGAGTTCTTC
TRBD1	many	TRBV4-1	TRBJ2-3	CASSQDRSGGRADTQYF	TGCGCCAGCAGCCAAGATCGCTCAGGGGGCAGGGCAGATACGCAGTATTTT
NA	few	TRBV5-1	TRBJ2-3	CASSFRTPLSTDTQYF	TGCGCCAGCAGCTTTCGGACGCCTCTCAGCACAGATACGCAGTATTTT
TRBD1	many	TRBV5-1	TRBJ1-1	CASSSGGTLNTEAFF	TGCGCCAGCAGCTCAGGGGGGACACTAAACACTGAAGCTTTCTTT